The clone carrying this T cell receptor (beta chain) was detected once. Its cognate antigen is unknown. The entry originates in a study of CD8+CD57+ T cells in acquired aplastic anemia. Across the study: Sorted CD4+ and CD8+ cells gave an average of around 3 ug of DNA. In CD4+ cells, healthy donors produced an average of around 11 million reads.

TCR beta VDJ combinations and CDR3 sequences were profiled from genomic DNA. TCRdb passed the reads through MiXCR, listing each CDR3 protein once. The data show approximately 45,000 distinct CDR3 sequences, approximately 78% seen once. Overall study results and limits: Roughly 30 CD8+ CDR3 sequences occurred in both the patients and the controls. Patients and healthy controls showed no significant CD8+ Simpson's diversity difference.

The J segment lost 10 bases and the V segment lost 5 bases, leaving 11 bases of the junction unmatched. Germline V gene data show CDR1 as ENHRY and CDR2 as SYGVKD. CDR3 size: 15 residues. This clonotype was obtained from a human donor in good health, serving as a control. This chain uses TRBV10-3 with TRBJ1-6; 7 nucleotides line up with TRBD1. The sequencing sample was made of sorted CD4+, CD8+, or CD8+CD57+ T cells (not recorded which) from PBMCs. CDR3 sequence (DNA): TGTGCCATCAGTAGTGACAGGGAGGGACGGTCACCCCTCCACTTT. Translation: CAISSDREGRSPLHF.